The entry below describes one T cell receptor beta chain. Its matching antigen is unknown. The protocol was immunoSEQ multiplex PCR, while the TCRdb copy is restricted to in-frame clones and leaves out a portion. The data hold approximately 60,000 clones, with roughly 80% observed a single time. The data stem from a study of OX40 agonist ivuxolimab in advanced cancers. Study-level background: People in dose escalation had one of these cancers: hepatocellular carcinoma, melanoma, renal cell or head and neck cancer. General observations from the study: Several nonresponders also turned out to have low normalized T-cell clonal expansion.

Germline-derived CDR1 and CDR2 are MNHEY and SVGAGI. This CDR3 comprises 15 residues. V dropped 2 bases and J dropped 5 bases, with 15 bases sitting between them. Here the sequenced sample was CD4+ or CD8+ T cells sorted from blood, taken in a trial of the OX40 agonist ivuxolimab. This chain joins TRBV6-5 and TRBJ1-1; D may be TRBD1 (5 bases). This clonotype was obtained from an adult with an advanced solid tumor such as melanoma, head and neck, liver or kidney cancer. As DNA, the CDR3 is TGTGCCAGCAGTTACCGGGACGTCCGGGGGACTGAAGCTTTCTTT. Translation gives CASSYRDVRGTEAFF.